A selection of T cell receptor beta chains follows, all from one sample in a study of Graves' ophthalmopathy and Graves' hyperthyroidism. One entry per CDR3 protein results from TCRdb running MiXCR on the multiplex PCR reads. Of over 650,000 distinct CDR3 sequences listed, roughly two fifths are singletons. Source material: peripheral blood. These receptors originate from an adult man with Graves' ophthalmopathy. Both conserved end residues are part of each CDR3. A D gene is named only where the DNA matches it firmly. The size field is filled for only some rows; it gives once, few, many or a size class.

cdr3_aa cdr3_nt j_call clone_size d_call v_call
CSAISDDRKTGYNQPQHF TGCAGTGCTATTTCTGACGACAGAAAAACGGGTTACAATCAGCCCCAGCATTTT TRBJ1-5 NA NA TRBV20-1
CASSQGGGGETQYF TGTGCCAGCAGCCAAGGGGGGGGCGGGGAGACCCAGTACTTC TRBJ2-5 many NA TRBV5-8
CASSQESGRPFEQYF TGCGCCAGCAGCCAAGAGTCCGGACGCCCTTTCGAGCAGTACTTC TRBJ2-7 few NA TRBV4-1
CASSVGEQENQYF TGTGCCAGCAGTGTGGGGGAACAAGAGAACCAGTACTTC TRBJ2-5 many NA TRBV5-8
CASSLSTGVNEKLFF TGTGCCAGCAGTTTATCGACAGGGGTAAACGAAAAACTGTTTTTT TRBJ1-4 NA TRBD1 TRBV27
CASSSPGALANTGELFF TGTGCCAGCAGTTCCCCCGGAGCGCTCGCGAACACCGGGGAGCTGTTTTTT TRBJ2-2 few NA TRBV12-3/TRBV12-4
CASSLWGRYNSPLHF TGTGCCAGCAGTTTATGGGGACGGTATAATTCACCCCTCCACTTT TRBJ1-6 many NA TRBV12-3/TRBV12-4
CSAPIPRTGYYGYTF TGCAGTGCCCCAATACCCCGGACAGGGTACTATGGCTACACCTTC TRBJ1-2 many TRBD1 TRBV20-1
CASSGPGAFQETQYF TGTGCCAGCAGTGGCCCAGGGGCATTCCAAGAGACCCAGTACTTC TRBJ2-5 NA NA TRBV2
CASSRASIGYGYTF TGTGCCAGCAGCCGGGCCTCCATTGGATATGGCTACACCTTC TRBJ1-2 NA NA TRBV7-9
CASSLLRQSLNTEAFF TGTGCCAGCAGTCTCTTACGACAGTCCTTGAACACTGAAGCTTTCTTT TRBJ1-1 few NA TRBV12-3/TRBV12-4
CSFMGGANTEAFF TGCAGTTTCATGGGGGGCGCGAACACTGAAGCTTTCTTT TRBJ1-1 NA NA TRBV29-1
CARNRGPNDEAFF TGTGCCAGGAACAGGGGGCCAAATGATGAAGCTTTCTTT TRBJ1-1 many TRBD1 TRBV2
CASSPGVSKSYEQYF TGTGCCAGCAGCCCAGGTGTGTCTAAGTCCTACGAGCAGTACTTC TRBJ2-7 many NA TRBV7-9
CASSVATGMGYQPQHF TGTGCCAGCAGTGTAGCGACAGGGATGGGGTATCAGCCCCAGCATTTT TRBJ1-5 NA TRBD1 TRBV25-1
CASSEALPYGQYF TGTGCCAGCAGTGAAGCACTCCCCTACGGGCAGTACTTC TRBJ2-7 NA NA TRBV10-3
CSAIGAGVTEAFF TGCAGTGCAATTGGGGCAGGAGTAACTGAAGCTTTCTTT TRBJ1-1 many NA TRBV20-1
CAISEGAGGRYTYNEQFF TGTGCCATCAGTGAGGGGGCAGGTGGGAGGTATACCTACAATGAGCAGTTCTTC TRBJ2-1 many NA TRBV10-3
CASSPGTSYLTDGYTF TGTGCCAGTAGTCCCGGGACTAGCTATTTGACTGATGGCTACACCTTC TRBJ1-2 NA NA TRBV19
CASSLWTGAHNEKLFF TGTGCCAGCAGTTTGTGGACAGGGGCCCATAATGAAAAACTGTTTTTT TRBJ1-4 NA TRBD1 TRBV9
CASSVGGGQEKLFF TGTGCCAGCAGCGTAGGAGGGGGCCAGGAAAAACTGTTTTTT TRBJ1-4 NA TRBD1 TRBV9
CSKDGSSYEQYF TGCAGCAAGGACGGGAGCTCCTACGAGCAGTACTTC TRBJ2-7 NA NA TRBV29-1
CASSLWDRGYEETQYF TGTGCCAGCAGCTTATGGGACAGGGGATACGAGGAGACCCAGTACTTC TRBJ2-5 NA TRBD1 TRBV7-9
CASSGGQGRGVLVTEAFF TGTGCCAGCAGCGGCGGACAGGGGAGAGGGGTGTTAGTAACTGAAGCTTTCTTT TRBJ1-1 many TRBD1 TRBV9
CASSPWTGGTHGYTF TGTGCCAGCAGTCCCTGGACAGGGGGAACCCATGGCTACACCTTC TRBJ1-2 few TRBD1 TRBV10-3
CASSLRLGQGNYGYTF TGCGCCAGCAGCCTCCGCCTGGGACAGGGGAATTATGGCTACACCTTC TRBJ1-2 few TRBD1 TRBV4-3
CASTALQGGGFYEQYF TGTGCCAGCACAGCGCTACAGGGAGGTGGATTCTACGAGCAGTACTTC TRBJ2-7 NA NA TRBV7-9
CASTQGDGEGFEQYF TGTGCCAGCACCCAGGGGGATGGGGAGGGCTTCGAGCAGTACTTC TRBJ2-7 many NA TRBV9
CASSERGHNQPQHF TGTGCCAGCAGTGAAAGGGGCCACAATCAGCCCCAGCATTTT TRBJ1-5 many NA TRBV2